This TCR beta chain was sequenced in a study of T cell clonotyping in hematopoietic cell transplantation. Study-level information: Recipient samples before transplant were obtained post-cytoreduction.

General study findings and limits: At the given depth, recipient repertoires were over 95% de novo clonotypes. CD4 and CD8 repertoire contributions could not be separated without sorting.

Comment on this clone: Antigen unknown.

The CDR3 has 15 residues. Germline CDR1 and CDR2: MGHRA and YSYEKL. The V and J ends lost 2 bases and 2 bases, in that order; junction bases with no gene match: 2. As for time point: recipient sample about 28 days before transplant, after cytoreduction. TCRdb's copy holds only in-frame clones and misses some; the assay was immunoSEQ multiplex PCR. The sample lists roughly 13,000 clones; approximately 88% were seen once. The chain links TRBV4-1 to TRBJ1-2; 10 bases map to TRBD1. The receptor was isolated from a man in his sixties with acute myeloid leukemia. Some clones in this sample may be carry-over from other donors' samples. The sample was peripheral blood mononuclear cells, taken before stem cell transplant. CDR3 region: CASSQPGQGNYGYTF. In nucleotides, the CDR3 is TGCGCCAGCAGCCAACCGGGACAGGGGAACTATGGCTACACCTTC.